This record covers a single T cell receptor beta chain. No antigen is known for it. Some clones are missing from TCRdb's copy, which holds only in-frame ones; the method was immunoSEQ multiplex PCR. The sample lists 40,000 or so clones; almost 65% were seen once. Chemo-refractory metastatic non-small-cell lung cancer patients were treated with focal radiation plus CTLA-4 blockade with ipilimumab. These data are taken from a study of radiotherapy plus CTLA-4 blockade in lung cancer. General study results and limits: TCR clones from tumors expanded in blood after radiotherapy plus ipilimumab.

CDR3 length: 16 amino acids. Per the germline V gene, CDR1 is MRHNA and CDR2 is SNTAGT. Unmatched junction bases numbered 6, after V lost 4 bases and J lost 7 bases. The source material was peripheral blood, sampled from a patient treated with radiotherapy plus ipilimumab. The V call is TRBV6-4, the J call TRBJ2-1, with 14 bases matching TRBD2. The receptor comes from a human donor with non-small cell lung cancer who had a partial response to radiotherapy plus ipilimumab. The CDR3 loop reads CASSAGTSGRLNEQFF. Written as DNA, the CDR3 is TGTGCCAGCAGTGCCGGGACTAGCGGGAGATTGAATGAGCAGTTCTTC.